This paragraph reports one T cell receptor beta chain. With 60 Vbeta and 13 Jbeta primers, the PCR was carried out. Some clones are missing from TCRdb's copy, which holds only in-frame ones; the method was immunoSEQ multiplex PCR. In the table there are about 200,000 clones, roughly 87% of which are singletons. This record belongs to a study of cytomegalovirus exposure and HLA in healthy donors. The clonotype was recovered from a man aged 35-49 years in good health and CMV-seropositive. The sample taken for sequencing was PBMCs.

CDR3 region: CASSELPRELYV. The CDR3 region has the DNA TGTGCCAGCAGTGAGTTACCGCGGGAGCTGTACGTC. The gene calls are TRBV6-1 and TRBJ2-7, with 7 positions matching TRBD2. CDR3 length: 12 residues. The germline gives CDR1 MNHNS, CDR2 SASEGT.